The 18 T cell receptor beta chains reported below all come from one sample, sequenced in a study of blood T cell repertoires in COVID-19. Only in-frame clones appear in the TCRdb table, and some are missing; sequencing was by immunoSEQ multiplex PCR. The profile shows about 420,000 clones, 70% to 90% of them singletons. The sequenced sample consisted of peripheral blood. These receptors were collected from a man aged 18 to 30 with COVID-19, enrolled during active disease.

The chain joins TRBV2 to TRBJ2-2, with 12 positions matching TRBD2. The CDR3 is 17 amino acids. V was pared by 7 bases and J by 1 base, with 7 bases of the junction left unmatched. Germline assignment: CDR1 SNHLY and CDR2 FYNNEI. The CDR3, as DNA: TGTGCCAGCAAAAGAACTAGCGGGGGGAAGAACACCGGGGAGCTGTTTTTT. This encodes CASKRTSGGKNTGELFF.

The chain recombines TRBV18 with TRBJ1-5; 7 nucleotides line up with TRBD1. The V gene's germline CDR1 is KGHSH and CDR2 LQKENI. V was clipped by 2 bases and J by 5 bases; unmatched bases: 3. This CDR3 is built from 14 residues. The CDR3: CASSPTGEDQPQHF. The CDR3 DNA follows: TGTGCCAGCTCACCAACAGGGGAGGATCAGCCCCAGCATTTT.

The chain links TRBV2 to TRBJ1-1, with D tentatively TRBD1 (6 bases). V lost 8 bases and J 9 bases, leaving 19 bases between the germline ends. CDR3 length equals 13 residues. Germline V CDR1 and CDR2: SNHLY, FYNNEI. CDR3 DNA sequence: TGTGCCAGCGGCGGGGGAGAGGGGGTTAAAGCTTTCTTT. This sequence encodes CASGGGEGVKAFF.

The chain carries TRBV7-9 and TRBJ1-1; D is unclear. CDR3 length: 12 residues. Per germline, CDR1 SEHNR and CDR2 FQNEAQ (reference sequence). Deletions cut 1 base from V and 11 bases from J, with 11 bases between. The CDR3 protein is CASSLDGPLAFF. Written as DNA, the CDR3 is TGTGCCAGCAGCTTAGACGGTCCTTTGGCTTTCTTT.

In DNA, the CDR3 is TGTGCCAGCAGCGGTACGAGTCAGAACACCGGGGAGCTGTTTTTT. Translated: CASSGTSQNTGELFF. The chain joins TRBV21-1 to TRBJ2-2; TRBD2 is taken as the D call from the table, unchecked against the DNA. TRBV21-1 is a listed pseudogene. The CDR3 spans 15 residues.

The DNA of the CDR3 is TGTGCCAGCAGCTCTCGCTCGACAGGCCGACGGGCTGAAGCTTTCTTT. Translated: CASSSRSTGRRAEAFF. V gene TRBV7-3 combines with J gene TRBJ1-1, with D possibly being TRBD1 (6 bases). CDR1 and CDR2 from the germline V gene are SGHTA and FQGTGA. This CDR3 spans 16 amino acids. V dropped 4 bases and J dropped 6 bases, with 21 bases sitting between them.

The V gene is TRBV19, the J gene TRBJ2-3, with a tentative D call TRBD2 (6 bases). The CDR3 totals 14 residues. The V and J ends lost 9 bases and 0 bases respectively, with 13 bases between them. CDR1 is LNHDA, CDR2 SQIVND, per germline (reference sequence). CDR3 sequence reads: CASTRDFSTDTQYF. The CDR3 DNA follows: TGTGCCAGCACCAGGGACTTTAGCACAGATACGCAGTATTTT.

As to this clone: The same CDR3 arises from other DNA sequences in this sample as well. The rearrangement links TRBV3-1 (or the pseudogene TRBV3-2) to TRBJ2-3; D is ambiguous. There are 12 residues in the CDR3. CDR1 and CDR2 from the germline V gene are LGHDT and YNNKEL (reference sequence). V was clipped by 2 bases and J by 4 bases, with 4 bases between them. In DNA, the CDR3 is TGTGCCAGCAGCCAACTAGCAGATACGCAGTATTTT. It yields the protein CASSQLADTQYF.

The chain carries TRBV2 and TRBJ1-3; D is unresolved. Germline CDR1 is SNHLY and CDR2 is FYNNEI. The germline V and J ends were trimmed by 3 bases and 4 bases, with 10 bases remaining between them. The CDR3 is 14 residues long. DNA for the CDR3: TGTGCCAGCAGTGATGAGGCGGCCGGAAACACCATATATTTT. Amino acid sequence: CASSDEAAGNTIYF.

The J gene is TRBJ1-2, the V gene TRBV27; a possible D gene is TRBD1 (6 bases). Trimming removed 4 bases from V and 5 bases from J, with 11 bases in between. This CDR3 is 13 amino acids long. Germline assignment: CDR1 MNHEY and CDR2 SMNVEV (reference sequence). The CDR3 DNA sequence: TGTGCCAGCAGTTCTACAGGGTGGTATGGCTACACCTTC. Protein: CASSSTGWYGYTF.

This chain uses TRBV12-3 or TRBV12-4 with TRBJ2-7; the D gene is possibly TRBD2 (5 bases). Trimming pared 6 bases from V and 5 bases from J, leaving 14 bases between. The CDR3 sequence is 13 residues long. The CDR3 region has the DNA TGTGCCAGCAGCCACCAAGAGGGCCACGAGCAGTACTTC. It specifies CASSHQEGHEQYF.

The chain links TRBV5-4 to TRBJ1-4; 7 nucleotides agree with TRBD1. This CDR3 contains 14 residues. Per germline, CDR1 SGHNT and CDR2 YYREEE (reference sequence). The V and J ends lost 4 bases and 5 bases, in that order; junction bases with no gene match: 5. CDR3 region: CASSPGQQNEKLFF. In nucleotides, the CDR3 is TGTGCCAGCAGCCCGGGACAGCAAAATGAAAAACTGTTTTTT. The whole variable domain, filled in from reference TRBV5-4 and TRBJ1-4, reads ETGVTQSPTHLIKTRGQQVTLRCSSQSGHNTVSWYQQALGQGPQFIFQYYREEENGRGNFPPRFSGLQFPNYSSELNVNALELDDSALYLCASSPGQQNEKLFFGSGTQLSVL.

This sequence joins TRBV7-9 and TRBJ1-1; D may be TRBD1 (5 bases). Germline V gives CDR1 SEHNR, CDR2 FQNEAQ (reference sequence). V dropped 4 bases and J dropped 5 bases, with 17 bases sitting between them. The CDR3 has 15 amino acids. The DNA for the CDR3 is TGTGCCAGCAGCTCACTCGGTTCTCGGGGGACTGAAGCTTTCTTT. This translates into CASSSLGSRGTEAFF.

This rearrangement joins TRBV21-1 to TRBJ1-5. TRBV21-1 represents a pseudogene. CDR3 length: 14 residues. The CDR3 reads CASSKGGGDQPQHF. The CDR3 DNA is TGTGCCAGCAGCAAAGGAGGGGGGGATCAGCCCCAGCATTTT.

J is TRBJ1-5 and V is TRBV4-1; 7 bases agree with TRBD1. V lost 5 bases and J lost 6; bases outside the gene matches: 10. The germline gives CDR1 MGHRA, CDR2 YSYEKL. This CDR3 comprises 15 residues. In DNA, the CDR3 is TGCGCCAGCAGCGTTTCACAGGGGATAGGTCAGCCCCAGCATTTT. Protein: CASSVSQGIGQPQHF.

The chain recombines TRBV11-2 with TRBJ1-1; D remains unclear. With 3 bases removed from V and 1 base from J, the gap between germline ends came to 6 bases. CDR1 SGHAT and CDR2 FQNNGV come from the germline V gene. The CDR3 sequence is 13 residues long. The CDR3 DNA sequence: TGTGCCAGCAGCTTGTCAGAGAACACTGAAGCTTTCTTT. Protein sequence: CASSLSENTEAFF.

CDR3 residues: CASANTGGGSPLHF. CDR3 nucleotide sequence: TGTGCCAGCGCAAATACGGGGGGGGGCTCACCCCTCCACTTT. The chain is built from TRBV6-5 and TRBJ1-6; TRBD1 is a possible D gene (6 bases). Germline CDR1 reads MNHEY; CDR2 reads SVGAGI. The ends were cut back, 8 bases at V and 10 bases at J, with 18 bases in the middle. The CDR3 runs 14 residues.

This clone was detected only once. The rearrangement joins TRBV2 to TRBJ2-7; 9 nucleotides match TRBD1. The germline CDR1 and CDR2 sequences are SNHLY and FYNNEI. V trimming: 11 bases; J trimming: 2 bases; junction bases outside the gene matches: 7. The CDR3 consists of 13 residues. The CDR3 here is CACLGQGPYEQYF. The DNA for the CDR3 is TGTGCCTGCCTGGGACAGGGTCCCTACGAGCAGTACTTC. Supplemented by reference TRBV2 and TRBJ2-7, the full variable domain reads EPEVTQTPSHQVTQMGQEVILRCVPISNHLYFYWYRQILGQKVEFLVSFYNNEISEKSEIFDDQFSVERPDGSNFTLKIRSTKLEDSAMYFCACLGQGPYEQYFGPGTRLTVT.